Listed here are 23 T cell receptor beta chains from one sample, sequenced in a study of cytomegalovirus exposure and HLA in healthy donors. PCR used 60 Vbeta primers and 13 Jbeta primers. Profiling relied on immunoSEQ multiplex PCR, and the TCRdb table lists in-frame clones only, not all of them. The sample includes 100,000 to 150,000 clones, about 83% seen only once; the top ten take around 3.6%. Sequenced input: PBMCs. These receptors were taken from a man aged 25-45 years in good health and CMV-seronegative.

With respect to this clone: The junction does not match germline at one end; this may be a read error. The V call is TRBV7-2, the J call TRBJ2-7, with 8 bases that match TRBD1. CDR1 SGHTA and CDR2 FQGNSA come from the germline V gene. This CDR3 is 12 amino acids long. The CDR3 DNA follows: TGTGCCAGCAGCTCCGACAGGGGCCCCTCGTTCTTC. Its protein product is CASSSDRGPSFF.

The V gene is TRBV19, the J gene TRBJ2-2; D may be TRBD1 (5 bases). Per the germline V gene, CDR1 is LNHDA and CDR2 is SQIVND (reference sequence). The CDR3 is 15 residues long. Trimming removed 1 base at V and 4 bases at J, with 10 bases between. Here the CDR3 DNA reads TGTGCCAGTAGTATAGGGGGCCAAGTCACCGGGGAGCTGTTTTTT. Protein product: CASSIGGQVTGELFF. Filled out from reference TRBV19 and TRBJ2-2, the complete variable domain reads DGGITQSPKYLFRKEGQNVTLSCEQNLNHDAMYWYRQDPGQGLRLIYYSQIVNDFQKGDIAEGYSVSREKKESFPLTVTSAQKNPTAFYLCASSIGGQVTGELFFGEGSRLTVL.

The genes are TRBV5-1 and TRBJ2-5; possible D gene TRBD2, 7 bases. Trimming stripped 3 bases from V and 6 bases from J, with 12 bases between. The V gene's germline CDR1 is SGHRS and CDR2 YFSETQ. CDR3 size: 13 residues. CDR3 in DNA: TGCGCCAGCAGCTGGGGGGGCCCGCAGACCCAGTACTTC. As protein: CASSWGGPQTQYF.

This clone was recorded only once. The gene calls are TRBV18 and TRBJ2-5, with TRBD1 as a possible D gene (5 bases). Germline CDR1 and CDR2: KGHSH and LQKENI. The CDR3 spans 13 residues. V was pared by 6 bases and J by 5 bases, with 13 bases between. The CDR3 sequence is CASSTEMEETQYF. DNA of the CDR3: TGTGCCAGCTCGACAGAGATGGAGGAGACCCAGTACTTC.

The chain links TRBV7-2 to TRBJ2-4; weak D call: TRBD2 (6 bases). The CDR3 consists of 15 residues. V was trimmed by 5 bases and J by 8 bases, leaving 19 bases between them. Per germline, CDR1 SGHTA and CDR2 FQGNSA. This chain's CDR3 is CASSPLWGGGYIQYF. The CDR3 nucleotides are TGTGCCAGCAGCCCACTTTGGGGAGGTGGATACATTCAGTACTTC. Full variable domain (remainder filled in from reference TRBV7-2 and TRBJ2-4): GAGVSQSPSNKVTEKGKDVELRCDPISGHTALYWYRQSLGQGLEFLIYFQGNSAPDKSGLPSDRFSAERTGGSVSTLTIQRTQQEDSAVYLCASSPLWGGGYIQYFGAGTRLSVL.

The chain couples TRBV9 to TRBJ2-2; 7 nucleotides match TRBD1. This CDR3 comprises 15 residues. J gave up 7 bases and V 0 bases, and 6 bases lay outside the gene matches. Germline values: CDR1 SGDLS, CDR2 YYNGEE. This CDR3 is CASSVERGRNGELFF. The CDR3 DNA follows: TGTGCCAGCAGCGTAGAAAGGGGGCGCAACGGGGAGCTGTTTTTT. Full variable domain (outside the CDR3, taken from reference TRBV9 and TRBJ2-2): DSGVTQTPKHLITATGQRVTLRCSPRSGDLSVYWYQQSLDQGLQFLIQYYNGEERAKGNILERFSAQQFPDLHSELNLSSLELGDSALYFCASSVERGRNGELFFGEGSRLTVL.

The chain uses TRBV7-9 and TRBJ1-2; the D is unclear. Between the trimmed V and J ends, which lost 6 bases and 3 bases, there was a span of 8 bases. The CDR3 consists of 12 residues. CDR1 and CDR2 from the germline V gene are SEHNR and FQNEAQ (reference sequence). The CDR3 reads CASSLPDYGYTF. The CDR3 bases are TGTGCCAGCAGTCTACCCGACTATGGCTACACCTTC. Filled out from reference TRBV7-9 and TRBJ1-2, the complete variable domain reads DTGVSQNPRHKITKRGQNVTFRCDPISEHNRLYWYRQTLGQGPEFLTYFQNEAQLEKSRLLSDRFSAERPKGSFSTLEIQRTEQGDSAMYLCASSLPDYGYTFGSGTRLTVV.

CDR3 amino acids: CSVAQGADTEAFF. CDR3 nucleotide sequence: TGCAGCGTTGCACAGGGGGCGGACACTGAAGCTTTCTTT. V and J are TRBV29-1 and TRBJ1-1, with 9 nucleotides matching TRBD1. V shed 4 bases, J shed 3 bases, and the junction held 3 bases outside the gene matches. The CDR3 loop spans 13 amino acids. Germline CDR1 reads SQVTM; CDR2 reads ANQGSEA.

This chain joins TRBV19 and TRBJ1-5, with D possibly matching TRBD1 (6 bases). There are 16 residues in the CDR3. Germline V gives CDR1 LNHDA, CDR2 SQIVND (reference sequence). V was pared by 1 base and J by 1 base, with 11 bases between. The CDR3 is CASSIVRQVSNQPQHF. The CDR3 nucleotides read TGTGCCAGTAGTATAGTAAGACAGGTCAGCAATCAGCCCCAGCATTTT.

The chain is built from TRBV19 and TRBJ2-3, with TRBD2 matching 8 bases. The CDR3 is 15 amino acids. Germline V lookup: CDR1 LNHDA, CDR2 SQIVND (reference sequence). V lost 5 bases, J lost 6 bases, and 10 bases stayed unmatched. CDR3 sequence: CASSSQREWSDTQYF. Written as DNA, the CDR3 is TGTGCCAGTAGTTCTCAGCGGGAGTGGTCGGATACGCAGTATTTT.

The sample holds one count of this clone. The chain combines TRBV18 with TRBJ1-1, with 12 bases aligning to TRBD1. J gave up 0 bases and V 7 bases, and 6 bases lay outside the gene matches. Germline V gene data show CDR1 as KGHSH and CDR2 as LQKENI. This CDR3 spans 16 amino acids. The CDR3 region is CASLGTGGLMNTEAFF. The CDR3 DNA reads TGTGCCAGCTTGGGGACAGGGGGCCTCATGAACACTGAAGCTTTCTTT.

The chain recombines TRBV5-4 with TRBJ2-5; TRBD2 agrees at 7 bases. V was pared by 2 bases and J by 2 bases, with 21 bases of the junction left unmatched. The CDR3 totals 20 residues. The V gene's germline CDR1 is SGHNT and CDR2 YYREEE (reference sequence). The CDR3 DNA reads TGTGCCAGCAGCTTAAGTACAGGAACTATCCGGGGGGTTGGGCAAGAGACCCAGTACTTC. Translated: CASSLSTGTIRGVGQETQYF.

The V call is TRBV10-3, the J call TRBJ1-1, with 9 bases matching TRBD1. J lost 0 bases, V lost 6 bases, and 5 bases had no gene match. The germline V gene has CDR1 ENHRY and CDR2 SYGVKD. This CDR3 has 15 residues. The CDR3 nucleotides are TGTGCCATCAGCGACAGGGGGGGCATGAACACTGAAGCTTTCTTT. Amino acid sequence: CAISDRGGMNTEAFF.

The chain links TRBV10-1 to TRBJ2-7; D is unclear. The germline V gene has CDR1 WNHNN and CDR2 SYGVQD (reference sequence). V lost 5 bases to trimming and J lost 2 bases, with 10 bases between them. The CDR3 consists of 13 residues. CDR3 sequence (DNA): TGCGCCAGCAGTTCTGACATTACCTACGAGCAGTACTTC. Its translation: CASSSDITYEQYF.

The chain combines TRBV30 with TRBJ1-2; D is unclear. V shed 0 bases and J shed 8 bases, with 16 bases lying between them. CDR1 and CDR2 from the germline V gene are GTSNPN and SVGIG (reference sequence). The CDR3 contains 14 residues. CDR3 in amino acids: CAWSVRGGLRGYTF. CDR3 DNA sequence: TGTGCCTGGAGTGTACGGGGAGGCCTACGGGGCTACACCTTC. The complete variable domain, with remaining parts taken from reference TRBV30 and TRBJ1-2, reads SQTIHQWPATLVQPVGSPLSLECTVEGTSNPNLYWYRQAAGRGLQLLFYSVGIGQISSEVPQNLSASRPQDRQFILSSKKLLLSDSGFYLCAWSVRGGLRGYTFGSGTRLTVV.

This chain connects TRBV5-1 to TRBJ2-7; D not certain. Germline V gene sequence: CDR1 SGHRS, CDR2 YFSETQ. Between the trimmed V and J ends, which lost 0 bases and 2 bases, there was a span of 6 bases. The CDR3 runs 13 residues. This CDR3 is CASSLAVTYEQYF. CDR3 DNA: TGCGCCAGCAGCTTGGCCGTTACCTACGAGCAGTACTTC.

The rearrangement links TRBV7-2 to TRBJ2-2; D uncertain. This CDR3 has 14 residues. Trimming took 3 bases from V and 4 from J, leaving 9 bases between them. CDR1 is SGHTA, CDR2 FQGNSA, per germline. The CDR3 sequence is CASSFNPGTGELFF. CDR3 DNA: TGTGCCAGCAGCTTTAACCCCGGCACCGGGGAGCTGTTTTTT. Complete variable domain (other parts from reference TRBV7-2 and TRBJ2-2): GAGVSQSPSNKVTEKGKDVELRCDPISGHTALYWYRQSLGQGLEFLIYFQGNSAPDKSGLPSDRFSAERTGGSVSTLTIQRTQQEDSAVYLCASSFNPGTGELFFGEGSRLTVL.

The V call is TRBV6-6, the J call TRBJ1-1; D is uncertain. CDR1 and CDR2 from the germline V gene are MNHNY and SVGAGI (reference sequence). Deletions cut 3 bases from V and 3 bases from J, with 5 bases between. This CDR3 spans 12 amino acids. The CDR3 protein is CASSYADTEAFF. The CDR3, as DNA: TGTGCCAGCAGTTATGCAGACACTGAAGCTTTCTTT.

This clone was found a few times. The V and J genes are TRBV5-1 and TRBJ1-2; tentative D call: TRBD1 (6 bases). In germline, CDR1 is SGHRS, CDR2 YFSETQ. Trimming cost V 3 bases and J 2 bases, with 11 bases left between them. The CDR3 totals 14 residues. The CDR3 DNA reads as TGCGCCAGCAGCTACGCAGGGGCCAACTATGGCTACACCTTC. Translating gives CASSYAGANYGYTF.

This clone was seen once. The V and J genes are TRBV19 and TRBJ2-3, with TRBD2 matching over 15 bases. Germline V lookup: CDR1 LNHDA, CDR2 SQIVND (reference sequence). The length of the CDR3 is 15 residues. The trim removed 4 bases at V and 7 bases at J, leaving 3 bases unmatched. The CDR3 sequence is CASSTGLAGGNTQYF. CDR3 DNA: TGTGCCAGTAGTACTGGACTAGCGGGGGGGAATACGCAGTATTTT.

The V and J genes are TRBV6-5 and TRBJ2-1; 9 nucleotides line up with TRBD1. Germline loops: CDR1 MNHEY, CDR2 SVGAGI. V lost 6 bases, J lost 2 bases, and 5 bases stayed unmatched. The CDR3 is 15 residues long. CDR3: CASRRDRVAYNEQFF. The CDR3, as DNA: TGTGCCAGCAGACGGGACAGGGTGGCCTACAATGAGCAGTTCTTC.

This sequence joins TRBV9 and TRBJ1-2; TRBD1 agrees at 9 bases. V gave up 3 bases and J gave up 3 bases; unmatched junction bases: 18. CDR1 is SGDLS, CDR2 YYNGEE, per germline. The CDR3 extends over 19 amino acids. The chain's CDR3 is CASSGAGTGIIFLDYGYTF. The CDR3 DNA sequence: TGTGCCAGCAGCGGGGCCGGGACAGGGATTATATTTTTGGACTATGGCTACACCTTC.

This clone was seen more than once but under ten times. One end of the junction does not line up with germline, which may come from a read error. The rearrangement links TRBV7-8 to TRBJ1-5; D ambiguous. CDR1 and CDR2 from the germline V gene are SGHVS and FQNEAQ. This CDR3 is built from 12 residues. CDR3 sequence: CASSVAIQPQHF. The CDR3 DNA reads TGTGCCAGCAGCGTAGCCATCCAGCCCCAGCATTTT.